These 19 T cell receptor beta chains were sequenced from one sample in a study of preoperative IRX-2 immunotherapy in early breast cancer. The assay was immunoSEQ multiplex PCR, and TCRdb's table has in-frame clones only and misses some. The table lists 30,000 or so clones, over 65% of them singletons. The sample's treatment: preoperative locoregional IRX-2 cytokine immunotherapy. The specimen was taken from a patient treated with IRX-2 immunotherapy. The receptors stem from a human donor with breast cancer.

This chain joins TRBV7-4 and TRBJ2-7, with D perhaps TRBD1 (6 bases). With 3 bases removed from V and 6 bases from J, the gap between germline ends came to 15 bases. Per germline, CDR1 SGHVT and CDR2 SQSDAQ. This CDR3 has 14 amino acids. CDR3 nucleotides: TGTGCCAGCAGCTTTACAACAGGGCTGGGCGAGCAGTACTTC. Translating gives CASSFTTGLGEQYF.

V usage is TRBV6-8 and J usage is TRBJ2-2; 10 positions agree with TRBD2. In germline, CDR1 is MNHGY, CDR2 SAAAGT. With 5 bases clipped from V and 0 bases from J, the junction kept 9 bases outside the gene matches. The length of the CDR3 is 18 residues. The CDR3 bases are TGTGCCAGCAGTAAACCGGGACTAGCGTTAGCGAACACCGGGGAGCTGTTTTTT. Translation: CASSKPGLALANTGELFF.

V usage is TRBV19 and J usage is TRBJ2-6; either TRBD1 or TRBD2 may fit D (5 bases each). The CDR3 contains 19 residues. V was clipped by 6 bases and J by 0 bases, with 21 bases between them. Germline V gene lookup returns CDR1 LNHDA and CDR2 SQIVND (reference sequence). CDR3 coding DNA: TGTGCCAGTAGCCGACCGAATTACGGGGCCTTCTCTGGGGCCAACGTCCTGACTTTC. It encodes CASSRPNYGAFSGANVLTF.

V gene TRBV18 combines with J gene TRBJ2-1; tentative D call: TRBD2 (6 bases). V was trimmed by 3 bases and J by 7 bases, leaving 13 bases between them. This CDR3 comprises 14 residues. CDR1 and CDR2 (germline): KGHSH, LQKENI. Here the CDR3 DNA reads TGTGCCAGCTCACCCTACGGGAGCGGTAATGAGCAGTTCTTC. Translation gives CASSPYGSGNEQFF.

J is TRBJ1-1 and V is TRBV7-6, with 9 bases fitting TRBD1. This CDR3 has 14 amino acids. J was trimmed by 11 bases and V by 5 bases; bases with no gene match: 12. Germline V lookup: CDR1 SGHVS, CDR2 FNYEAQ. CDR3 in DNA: TGTGCCAGCAGCACTGGACAGGGGCTTCCTGTGGCTTTCTTT. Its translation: CASSTGQGLPVAFF. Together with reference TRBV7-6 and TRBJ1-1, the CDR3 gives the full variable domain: GAGVSQSPRYKVTKRGQDVALRCDPISGHVSLYWYRQALGQGPEFLTYFNYEAQQDKSGLPNDRFSAERPEGSISTLTIQRTEQRDSAMYRCASSTGQGLPVAFFGQGTRLTVV.

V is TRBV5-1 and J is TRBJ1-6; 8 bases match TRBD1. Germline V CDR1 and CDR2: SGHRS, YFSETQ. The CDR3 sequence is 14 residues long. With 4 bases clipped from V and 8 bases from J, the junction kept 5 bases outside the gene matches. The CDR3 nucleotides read TGCGCCAGCAGCGTGGGACAGGAGTATTCACCCCTCCACTTT. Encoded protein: CASSVGQEYSPLHF.

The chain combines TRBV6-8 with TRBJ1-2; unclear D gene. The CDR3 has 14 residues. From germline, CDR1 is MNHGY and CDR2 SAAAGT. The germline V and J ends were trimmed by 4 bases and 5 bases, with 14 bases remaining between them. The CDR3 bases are TGTGCCAGCAGTTTCTGGGAATCGGGGTATGGCTACACCTTC. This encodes CASSFWESGYGYTF.

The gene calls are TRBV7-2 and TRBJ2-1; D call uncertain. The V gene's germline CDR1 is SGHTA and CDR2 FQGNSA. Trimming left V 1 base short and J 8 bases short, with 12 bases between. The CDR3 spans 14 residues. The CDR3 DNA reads TGTGCCAGCAGCTTAGTTATTCCGGGCGATGAGCAGTTCTTC. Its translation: CASSLVIPGDEQFF.

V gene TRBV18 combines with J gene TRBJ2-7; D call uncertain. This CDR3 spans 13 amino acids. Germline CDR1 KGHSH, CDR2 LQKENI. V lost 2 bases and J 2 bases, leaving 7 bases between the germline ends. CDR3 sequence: CASSPTDTYEQYF. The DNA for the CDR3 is TGTGCCAGCTCACCAACGGATACCTACGAGCAGTACTTC.

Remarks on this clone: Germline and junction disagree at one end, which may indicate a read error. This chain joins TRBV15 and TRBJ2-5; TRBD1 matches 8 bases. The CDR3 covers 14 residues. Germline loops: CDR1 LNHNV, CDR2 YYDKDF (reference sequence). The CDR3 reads CASSLGTGGETQYF. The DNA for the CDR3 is TGTGCCAGCAGCTTAGGGACAGGAGGAGAGACCCAGTACTTC. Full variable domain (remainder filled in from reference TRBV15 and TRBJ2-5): DAMVIQNPRYQVTQFGKPVTLSCSQTLNHNVMYWYQQKSSQAPKLLFHYYDKDFNNEADTPDNFQSRRPNTSFCFLDIRSPGLGDTAMYLCASSLGTGGETQYFGPGTRLLVL.

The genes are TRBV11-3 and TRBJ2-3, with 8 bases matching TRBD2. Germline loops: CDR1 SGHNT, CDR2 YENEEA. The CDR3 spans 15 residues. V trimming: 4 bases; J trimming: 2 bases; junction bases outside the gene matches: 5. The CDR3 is CASSSGGAITDTQYF. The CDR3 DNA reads TGTGCCAGCAGCTCCGGGGGGGCGATCACAGATACGCAGTATTTT.

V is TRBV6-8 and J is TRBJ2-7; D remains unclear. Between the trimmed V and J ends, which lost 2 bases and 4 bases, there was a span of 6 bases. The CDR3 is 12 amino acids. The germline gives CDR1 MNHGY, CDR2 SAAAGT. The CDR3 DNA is TGTGCCAGCAGTTACGCTGGATACGAGCAGTACTTC. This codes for CASSYAGYEQYF.

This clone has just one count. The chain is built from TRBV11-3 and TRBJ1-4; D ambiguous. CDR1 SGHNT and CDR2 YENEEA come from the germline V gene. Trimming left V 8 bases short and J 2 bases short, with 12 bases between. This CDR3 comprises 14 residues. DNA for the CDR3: TGTGCCAGCTTGCCGCCGCATACTAATGAAAAACTGTTTTTT. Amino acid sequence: CASLPPHTNEKLFF.

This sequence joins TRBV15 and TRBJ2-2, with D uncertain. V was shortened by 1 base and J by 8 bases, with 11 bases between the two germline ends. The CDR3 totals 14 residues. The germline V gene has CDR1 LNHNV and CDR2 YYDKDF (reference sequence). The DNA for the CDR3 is TGTGCCACCAGCAGAGCCTATTTGGGAGGGGAGCTGTTTTTT. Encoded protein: CATSRAYLGGELFF.

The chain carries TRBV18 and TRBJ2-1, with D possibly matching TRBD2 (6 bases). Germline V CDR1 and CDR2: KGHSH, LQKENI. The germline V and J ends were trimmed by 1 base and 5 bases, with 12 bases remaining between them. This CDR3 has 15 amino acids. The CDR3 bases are TGTGCCAGCTCACCACGGACGGGAGTCCACAATGAGCAGTTCTTC. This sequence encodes CASSPRTGVHNEQFF.

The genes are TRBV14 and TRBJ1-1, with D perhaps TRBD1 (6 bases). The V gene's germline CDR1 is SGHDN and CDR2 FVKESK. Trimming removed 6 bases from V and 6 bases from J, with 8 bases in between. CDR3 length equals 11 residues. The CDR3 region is CASRAGAEAFF. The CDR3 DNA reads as TGTGCCAGCAGGGCAGGGGCTGAAGCTTTCTTT.

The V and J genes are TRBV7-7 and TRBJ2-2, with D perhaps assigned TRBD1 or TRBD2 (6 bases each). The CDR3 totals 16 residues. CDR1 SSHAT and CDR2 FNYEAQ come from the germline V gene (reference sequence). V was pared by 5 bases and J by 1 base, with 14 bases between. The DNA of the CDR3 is TGTGCCAGCAGCCCCTTGGGGGGACAGAACACCGGGGAGCTGTTTTTT. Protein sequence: CASSPLGGQNTGELFF.

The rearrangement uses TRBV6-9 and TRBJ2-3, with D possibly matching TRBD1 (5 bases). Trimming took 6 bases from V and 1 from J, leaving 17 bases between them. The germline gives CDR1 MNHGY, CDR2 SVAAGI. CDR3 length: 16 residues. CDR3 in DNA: TGTGCCAGCAGCTCCTCCCAGGGCGGCGGCACAGATACGCAGTATTTT. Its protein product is CASSSSQGGGTDTQYF.

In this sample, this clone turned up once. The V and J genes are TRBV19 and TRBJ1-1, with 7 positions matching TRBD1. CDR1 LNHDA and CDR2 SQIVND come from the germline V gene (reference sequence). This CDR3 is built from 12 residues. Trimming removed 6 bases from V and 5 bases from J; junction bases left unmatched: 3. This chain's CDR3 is CASSTRGTEAFF. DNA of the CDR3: TGTGCCAGTAGCACCAGGGGGACTGAAGCTTTCTTT.